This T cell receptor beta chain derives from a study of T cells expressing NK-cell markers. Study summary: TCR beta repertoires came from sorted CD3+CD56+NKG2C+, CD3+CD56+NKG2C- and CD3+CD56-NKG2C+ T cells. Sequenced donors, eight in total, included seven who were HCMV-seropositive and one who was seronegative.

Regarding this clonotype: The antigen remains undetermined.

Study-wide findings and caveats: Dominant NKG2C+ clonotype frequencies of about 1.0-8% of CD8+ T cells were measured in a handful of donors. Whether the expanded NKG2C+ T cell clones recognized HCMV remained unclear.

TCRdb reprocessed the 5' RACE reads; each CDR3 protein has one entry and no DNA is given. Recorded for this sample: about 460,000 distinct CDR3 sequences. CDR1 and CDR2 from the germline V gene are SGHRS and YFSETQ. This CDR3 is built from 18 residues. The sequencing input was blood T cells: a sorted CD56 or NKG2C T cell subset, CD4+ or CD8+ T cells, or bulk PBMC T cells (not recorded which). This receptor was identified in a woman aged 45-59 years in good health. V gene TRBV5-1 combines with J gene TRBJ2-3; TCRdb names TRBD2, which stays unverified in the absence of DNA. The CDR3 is CASSFLSTSGSRTDTQYF. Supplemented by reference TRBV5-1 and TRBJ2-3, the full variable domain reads KAGVTQTPRYLIKTRGQQVTLSCSPISGHRSVSWYQQTPGQGLQFLFEYFSETQRNKGNFPGRFSGRQFSNSRSEMNVSTLELGDSALYLCASSFLSTSGSRTDTQYFGPGTRLTVL.